The 22 T cell receptor beta chains given below trace back to one sample, sequenced in a study of metastatic and nonmetastatic thyroid tumors. No patient had received any treatment before thyroid surgery. TCRdb reprocessed the PCR reads using MiXCR. Among tens of thousands of clones listed, roughly a fifth were seen once. The sequenced sample was blood. These receptors were taken from a female donor with papillary thyroid cancer or a benign thyroid nodule (not recorded which). Some clones in this sample may be carry-over from other donors' samples.

This clone came up a few times. At one boundary the junction diverges from the germline segment, which might be a read error. V is TRBV28 and J is TRBJ1-1, with a tentative D call TRBD1 (5 bases). The germline gives CDR1 MDHEN, CDR2 SYDVKM. This CDR3 is 14 amino acids long. In nucleotides, the CDR3 is TGTGCCAGCGGCCGCCAGGCAGGGAACGCTGAAGCTTTCTTT. Encoded protein: CASGRQAGNAEAFF.

By sample share, this clone is medium-sized. The chain combines TRBV10-3 with TRBJ2-3; 8 bases are shared with TRBD2. Germline-derived CDR1 and CDR2 are ENHRY and SYGVKD. The CDR3 has 17 residues. With V trimmed by 0 bases and J by 2 bases, 7 bases remained unmatched. CDR3 sequence: CAISESLAGGLTDTQYF. In DNA form, the CDR3 reads TGTGCCATCAGTGAGTCGCTGGCGGGGGGACTCACAGATACGCAGTATTTT.

This clone was seen ten or more times. This chain joins TRBV27 and TRBJ2-7, with D possibly TRBD1 on 5 matching bases. This CDR3 spans 14 amino acids. V was trimmed by 2 bases and J by 0 bases, leaving 8 bases between them. Germline V gives CDR1 MNHEY, CDR2 SMNVEV (reference sequence). The CDR3 protein is CASSLKGLSYEQYF. In DNA, the CDR3 is TGTGCCAGCAGTTTAAAGGGGCTCTCCTACGAGCAGTACTTC.

Many counts were recorded for this clone. The V call is TRBV6-4, the J call TRBJ1-6; the match to TRBD1 covers 7 bases. After removal of 4 bases from V and 0 bases from J, the junction contained 12 bases not matched to a gene. Germline CDR1 and CDR2: MRHNA and SNTAGT. This CDR3 region has 19 residues. The CDR3 reads CASSGSGTVKFSYNSPLHF. The CDR3, as DNA: TGTGCCAGCAGTGGCTCTGGGACAGTTAAGTTCTCCTATAATTCACCCCTCCACTTT.

This clone was counted at least ten times. The identical CDR3 is also encoded by other nucleotide sequences in the sample. CDR3 sequence (DNA): TGTGCCAGTAGTATAGCCCGGGAACAAGAGACCCAGTACTTC. As protein: CASSIAREQETQYF. This sequence joins TRBV19 and TRBJ2-5; D is perhaps TRBD2 (5 bases). Trimming cost V 1 base and J 2 bases, with 8 bases left between them. The CDR3 extends over 14 amino acids. The germline gives CDR1 LNHDA, CDR2 SQIVND (reference sequence).

This clone has only a few counts. The V call is TRBV27, the J call TRBJ2-6; no clear D. The germline gives CDR1 MNHEY, CDR2 SMNVEV (reference sequence). The CDR3 spans 13 residues. V dropped 5 bases and J dropped 0 bases, with 2 bases sitting between them. DNA of the CDR3: TGTGCCAGCAGTAGCTCTGGGGCCAACGTCCTGACTTTC. Translation: CASSSSGANVLTF.

The V gene is TRBV4-2, the J gene TRBJ2-1; 12 positions agree with TRBD2. The CDR3 has 20 residues. V shed 1 base, J shed 0 bases, and the junction held 10 bases outside the gene matches. Germline values: CDR1 LGHNA, CDR2 YNFKEQ. CDR3 bases: TGTGCCAGCAGCCAAGTTCTAGCGGGGGGGATCGGTAGCTCCTACAATGAGCAGTTCTTC. Encoded protein: CASSQVLAGGIGSSYNEQFF.

This clone came up a few times. A single base separates this from a much larger clone, so it may be a read error. Other DNA sequences in the sample encode the same CDR3. The rearrangement links TRBV15 to TRBJ2-5; D might be TRBD1 or TRBD2, each matching 5 bases. CDR3 size: 15 residues. Germline V CDR1 and CDR2: LNHNV, YYDKDF (reference sequence). DNA of the CDR3: TGCGCCACCAGCAGAGGGGACGGGCACCAAGAGACCCAGTACTTC. Residues: CATSRGDGHQETQYF. The variable domain in full, with the rest retrieved from reference TRBV15 and TRBJ2-5, is DAMVIQNPRYQVTQFGKPVTLSCSQTLNHNVMYWYQQKSSQAPKLLFHYYDKDFNNEADTPDNFQSRRPNTSFCFLDIRSPGLGDTAMYLCATSRGDGHQETQYFGPGTRLLVL.

This clone was observed a few times. This rearrangement joins TRBV2 to TRBJ2-1; D may be TRBD1 (7 bases). The CDR3 is 12 amino acids. The V gene lost 6 bases and the J gene lost 8 bases, with 11 bases spanning the gap. The V gene's germline CDR1 is SNHLY and CDR2 FYNNEI. CDR3 in amino acids: CASSTGEDEQFF. CDR3 nucleotides: TGTGCCAGCAGCACAGGGGAGGATGAGCAGTTCTTC.

This clone is deemed medium-sized. V and J are TRBV6-5 and TRBJ1-6; 9 positions agree with TRBD1. The germline gives CDR1 MNHEY, CDR2 SVGAGI. V lost 1 base, J lost 9 bases, and 1 base stayed unmatched. This CDR3 is 14 amino acids long. The CDR3 here is CASSYLTGGSPLHF. DNA for the CDR3: TGTGCCAGCAGTTACTTGACAGGGGGTTCACCCCTCCACTTT.

This clone was picked up many times. The chain couples TRBV4-3 to TRBJ1-4; 9 nucleotides line up with TRBD1. V dropped 3 bases and J dropped 4; count of bases not matched to a gene: 18. The V gene's germline CDR1 is LGHNA and CDR2 YSLEER. The CDR3 is 20 residues long. CDR3 sequence (DNA): TGCGCCAGCAGCCAGGCCGTCAGAACCGGGACAGGGAACAATAATGAAAAACTGTTTTTT. It encodes CASSQAVRTGTGNNNEKLFF.

This clone was recorded a few times. The rearrangement joins TRBV27 to TRBJ2-7; the match to TRBD2 covers 10 bases. Per germline, CDR1 MNHEY and CDR2 SMNVEV (reference sequence). J lost 1 base, V lost 5 bases, and 5 bases had no gene match. This CDR3 contains 15 residues. CDR3 sequence (DNA): TGTGCCAGCAGTCCCCTGGGACTAGCGTCCTACGAGCAGTACTTC. This translates into CASSPLGLASYEQYF.

This clone is medium-sized in the sample. The V call is TRBV6-2 or TRBV6-3, the J call TRBJ1-6; D call uncertain. The CDR3 loop spans 16 amino acids. V was trimmed by 4 bases and J by 7 bases, leaving 17 bases between them. Per the germline V gene, CDR1 is MNHEY and CDR2 is SVGEGT. CDR3: CASSSRLTSANSPLHF. As DNA, the CDR3 is TGTGCCAGCAGTTCCCGACTAACAAGTGCAAATTCACCCCTCCACTTT.

In its sample, this clone was seen a few times. The chain is built from TRBV6-1 and TRBJ2-7; D might be TRBD1 or TRBD2, each matching 5 bases. The V gene lost 5 bases and the J gene lost 6 bases, with 14 bases spanning the gap. Germline V gene lookup returns CDR1 MNHNS and CDR2 SASEGT. The CDR3 consists of 13 residues. CDR3 nucleotide sequence: TGTGCCAGCAGTACCCCGGGACCCTTCGAGCAGTACTTC. It codes for CASSTPGPFEQYF.

This clone was counted a few times. The chain is built from TRBV2 and TRBJ2-2, with D uncertain. The germline gives CDR1 SNHLY, CDR2 FYNNEI. The CDR3 is 14 residues long. The V end was cut by 4 bases, the J end by 1 base, with 7 bases between. CDR3 loop: CASSAVENTGELFF. CDR3 nucleotide sequence: TGTGCCAGCAGTGCGGTCGAGAACACCGGGGAGCTGTTTTTT.

This clone was observed a handful of times. This chain uses TRBV20-1 with TRBJ2-1, with unresolved D. The CDR3 loop spans 11 amino acids. The ends were cut back, 5 bases at V and 6 bases at J, with 8 bases in the middle. Germline V lookup: CDR1 DFQATT, CDR2 SNEGSKA (reference sequence). The CDR3: CSAFKFNEQFF. The CDR3 DNA sequence: TGCAGTGCTTTTAAGTTCAATGAGCAGTTCTTC.

This sequence joins TRBV30 and TRBJ1-2, with 7 positions matching TRBD1. The germline CDR1 and CDR2 sequences are GTSNPN and SVGIG (reference sequence). The ends lost 3 bases at V and 4 bases at J; junction bases unmatched: 8. CDR3 length: 14 residues. The DNA for the CDR3 is TGTGCCTGGAGAACACGACAGGGTGGCTATGGCTACACCTTC. It yields the protein CAWRTRQGGYGYTF.

This clone occurred a few times. The chain employs TRBV6-2 or TRBV6-3 and TRBJ2-7; D gene unclear. Germline values: CDR1 MNHEY, CDR2 SVGEGT. Trimming removed 1 base at V and 3 bases at J, with 10 bases between. This CDR3 comprises 14 residues. This chain's CDR3 is CASSYLVQNYEQYF. CDR3 DNA: TGTGCCAGCAGTTACTTGGTTCAGAACTACGAGCAGTACTTC.

This clone was seen a handful of times. The chain links TRBV7-3 to TRBJ2-1; D perhaps matches TRBD1 (5 bases). The CDR3 runs 16 residues. Germline V gene lookup returns CDR1 SGHTA and CDR2 FQGTGA. V dropped 0 bases and J dropped 5 bases, with 14 bases sitting between them. CDR3 sequence: CASSLTGRWGNNEQFF. Written as DNA, the CDR3 is TGTGCCAGCAGCTTAACGGGGCGGTGGGGAAACAATGAGCAGTTCTTC.

The chain recombines TRBV30 with TRBJ1-2; 7 bases match TRBD1. J was trimmed by 14 bases and V by 2 bases; bases with no gene match: 14. The germline CDR1 and CDR2 sequences are GTSNPN and SVGIG (reference sequence). The CDR3 contains 13 residues. The chain's CDR3 is CAWSRQGKGTGTF. The CDR3 nucleotides read TGTGCCTGGAGTCGACAGGGAAAGGGGACTGGAACCTTC.

Relative to its sample, this clone is medium-sized. This chain joins TRBV6-2 or TRBV6-3 and TRBJ2-2; D may match TRBD1 or TRBD2 (6 bases each). This CDR3 spans 17 amino acids. Trimming took 2 bases from V and 2 from J, leaving 15 bases between them. Germline-derived CDR1 and CDR2 are MNHEY and SVGEGT. CDR3 nucleotides: TGTGCCAGCAGTTACCAAAAGGGGGGACTCAACACCGGGGAGCTGTTTTTT. Translating gives CASSYQKGGLNTGELFF.

This clone has a count of ten or more. The V and J genes are TRBV9 and TRBJ2-7; 9 nucleotides agree with TRBD2. This CDR3 has 15 residues. CDR1 is SGDLS, CDR2 YYNGEE, per germline. Trimming removed 4 bases from V and 2 bases from J; junction bases left unmatched: 7. The CDR3 protein is CASSFSGGSPYEQYF. The CDR3 nucleotides are TGTGCCAGCAGCTTTAGCGGGGGTTCCCCCTACGAGCAGTACTTC. Together with reference TRBV9 and TRBJ2-7, the CDR3 gives the full variable domain: DSGVTQTPKHLITATGQRVTLRCSPRSGDLSVYWYQQSLDQGLQFLIQYYNGEERAKGNILERFSAQQFPDLHSELNLSSLELGDSALYFCASSFSGGSPYEQYFGPGTRLTVT.